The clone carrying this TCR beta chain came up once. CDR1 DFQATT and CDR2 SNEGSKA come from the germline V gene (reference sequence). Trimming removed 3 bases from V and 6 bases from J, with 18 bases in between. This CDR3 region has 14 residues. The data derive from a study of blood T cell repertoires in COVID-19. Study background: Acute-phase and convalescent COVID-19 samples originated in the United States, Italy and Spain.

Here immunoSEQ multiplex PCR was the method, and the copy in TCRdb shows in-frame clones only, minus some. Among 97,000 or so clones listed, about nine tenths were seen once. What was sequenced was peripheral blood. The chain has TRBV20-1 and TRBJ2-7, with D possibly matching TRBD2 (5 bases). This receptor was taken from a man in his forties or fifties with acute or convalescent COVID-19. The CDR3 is CSASGLASFREQYF. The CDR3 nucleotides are TGCAGTGCTAGTGGGCTAGCAAGTTTTCGCGAGCAGTACTTC.